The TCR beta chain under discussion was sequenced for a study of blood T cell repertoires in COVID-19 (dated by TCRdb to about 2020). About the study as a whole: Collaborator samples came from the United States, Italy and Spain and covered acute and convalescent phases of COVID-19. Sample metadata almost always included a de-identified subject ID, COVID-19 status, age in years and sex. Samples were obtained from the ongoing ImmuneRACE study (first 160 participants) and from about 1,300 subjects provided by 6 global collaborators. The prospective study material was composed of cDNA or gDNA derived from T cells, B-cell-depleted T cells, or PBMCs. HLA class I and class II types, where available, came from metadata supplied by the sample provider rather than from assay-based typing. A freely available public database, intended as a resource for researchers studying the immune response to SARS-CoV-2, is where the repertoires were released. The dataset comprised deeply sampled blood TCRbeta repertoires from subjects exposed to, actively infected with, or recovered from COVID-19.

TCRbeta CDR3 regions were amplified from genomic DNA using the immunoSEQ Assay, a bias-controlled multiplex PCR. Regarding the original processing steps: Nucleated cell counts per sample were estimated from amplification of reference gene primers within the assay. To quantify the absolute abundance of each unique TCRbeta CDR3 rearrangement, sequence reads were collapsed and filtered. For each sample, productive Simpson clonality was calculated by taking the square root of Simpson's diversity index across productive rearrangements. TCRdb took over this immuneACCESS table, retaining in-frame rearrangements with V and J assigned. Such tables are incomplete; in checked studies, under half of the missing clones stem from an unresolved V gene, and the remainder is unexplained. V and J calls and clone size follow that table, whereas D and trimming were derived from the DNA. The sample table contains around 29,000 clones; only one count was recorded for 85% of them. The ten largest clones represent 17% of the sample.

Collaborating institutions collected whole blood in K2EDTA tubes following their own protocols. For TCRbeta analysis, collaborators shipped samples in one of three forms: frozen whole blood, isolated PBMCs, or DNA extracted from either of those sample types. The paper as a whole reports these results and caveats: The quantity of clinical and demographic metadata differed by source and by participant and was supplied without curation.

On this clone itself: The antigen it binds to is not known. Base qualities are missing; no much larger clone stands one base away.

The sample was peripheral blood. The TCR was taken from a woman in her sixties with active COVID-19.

The sequence in DNA is TGTGCCAGCAGTTTCTCTAGCGGGATCAGCTACGAGCAGTACTTC. Protein translation: CASSFSSGISYEQYF. The rearranged segments are TRBV28 and TRBJ2-7, and 9 junctional nucleotides match TRBD2. The germline V gene provides CDR1 MDHEN and CDR2 SYDVKM. Spanning cysteine to phenylalanine, the CDR3 consists of 15 amino acids. Solely the CDR3 DNA is kept, with 45 bases framed from the first base. V is trimmed back by 3 bases and J by 3 bases, and the junction contains 6 bases that no gene match accounts for.